These 32 T cell receptor beta chains were all obtained from the same sample, sequenced in a study of cytomegalovirus exposure and HLA in healthy donors. Sequenced by immunoSEQ multiplex PCR; TCRdb stores in-frame clones only, minus some. The sample lists about 170,000 clones, about 86% occurring once. The sequencing input was PBMCs. The receptors stem from a woman in her 30s in good health and CMV-seronegative.

The rearrangement joins TRBV29-1 to TRBJ2-3; a possible D gene is TRBD2 (7 bases). Trimming removed 4 bases at V and 0 bases at J, with 11 bases between. Germline V gene sequence: CDR1 SQVTM, CDR2 ANQGSEA. The CDR3 length is 14 residues. This CDR3 reads CSVGKGGSTDTQYF. CDR3 nucleotides: TGCAGCGTTGGAAAGGGGGGGAGCACAGATACGCAGTATTTT.

The chain joins TRBV9 to TRBJ2-6, with 9 bases identical to TRBD1. This CDR3 contains 16 residues. Germline V lookup: CDR1 SGDLS, CDR2 YYNGEE. Unmatched junction bases numbered 2, after V lost 4 bases and J lost 0 bases. For the CDR3, the DNA is TGTGCCAGCAGCCCGGACAGGGGCTCTGGGGCCAACGTCCTGACTTTC. Translated: CASSPDRGSGANVLTF.

V is TRBV4-1 and J is TRBJ2-3; 8 positions agree with TRBD2. This CDR3 is 14 amino acids long. The germline gives CDR1 MGHRA, CDR2 YSYEKL. J lost 10 bases, V lost 0 bases, and 6 bases had no gene match. The CDR3, as DNA: TGCGCCAGCAGCCAAGAAGCGGGGGTATGGTCGCAGTATTTT. As protein: CASSQEAGVWSQYF.

This clone was recorded only once. The rearrangement links TRBV15 to TRBJ1-2, with 10 bases fitting TRBD1. In germline, CDR1 is LNHNV, CDR2 YYDKDF (reference sequence). This CDR3 has 16 residues. Germline trimming cut 0 bases from V and 7 bases from J; bases unmatched to any gene: 8. The CDR3 protein is CATSRDMGQGKGGYTF. The CDR3 region has the DNA TGTGCCACCAGCAGAGATATGGGACAGGGGAAGGGTGGCTACACCTTC.

The V call is TRBV5-4, the J call TRBJ2-1, with a possible D match to TRBD2 (6 bases). The CDR3 totals 17 residues. Germline-derived CDR1 and CDR2 are SGHNT and YYREEE (reference sequence). Trimming removed 4 bases at V and 2 bases at J, with 19 bases between. As DNA, the CDR3 is TGTGCCAGCAGCCTGACCCACCTAGCGTCCCCCTACAATGAGCAGTTCTTC. It encodes CASSLTHLASPYNEQFF. The full variable domain, rest sourced from reference TRBV5-4 and TRBJ2-1, is ETGVTQSPTHLIKTRGQQVTLRCSSQSGHNTVSWYQQALGQGPQFIFQYYREEENGRGNFPPRFSGLQFPNYSSELNVNALELDDSALYLCASSLTHLASPYNEQFFGPGTRLTVL.

The chain is built from TRBV4-1 and TRBJ2-7; 11 nucleotides match TRBD1. With 4 bases clipped from V and 3 bases from J, the junction kept 8 bases outside the gene matches. This CDR3 comprises 16 residues. Germline V gene lookup returns CDR1 MGHRA and CDR2 YSYEKL. CDR3 in amino acids: CASSRTSGTGGYEQYF. CDR3 nucleotide sequence: TGCGCCAGCAGCCGAACCTCCGGGACAGGGGGCTACGAGCAGTACTTC.

This clone was observed a few times. This chain uses TRBV19 with TRBJ1-2; unclear D gene. V gave up 3 bases and J gave up 2 bases, with 13 bases separating them. Germline CDR1 and CDR2: LNHDA and SQIVND (reference sequence). The CDR3 is made up of 15 amino acids. The chain's CDR3 is CASSIGFAANYGYTF. The CDR3 bases are TGTGCCAGTAGTATTGGTTTCGCAGCGAACTATGGCTACACCTTC.

The chain recombines TRBV19 with TRBJ1-1, with D unresolved. Trimming pared 7 bases from V and 3 bases from J, leaving 12 bases between. In germline, CDR1 is LNHDA, CDR2 SQIVND (reference sequence). The CDR3 has 13 amino acids. The CDR3 spells CASTTMGDTEAFF. As DNA, the CDR3 is TGTGCCAGTACCACGATGGGCGACACTGAAGCTTTCTTT. Full variable domain (remainder filled in from reference TRBV19 and TRBJ1-1): DGGITQSPKYLFRKEGQNVTLSCEQNLNHDAMYWYRQDPGQGLRLIYYSQIVNDFQKGDIAEGYSVSREKKESFPLTVTSAQKNPTAFYLCASTTMGDTEAFFGQGTRLTVV.

This chain connects TRBV6-1 to TRBJ1-6; tentative D call: TRBD1 (5 bases). The CDR3 runs 14 residues. Between the trimmed V and J ends, which lost 3 bases and 13 bases, there was a span of 16 bases. Germline V lookup: CDR1 MNHNS, CDR2 SASEGT. The CDR3 spells CASSDLARVWPLHF. CDR3 sequence (DNA): TGTGCCAGCAGTGATTTGGCCAGGGTATGGCCCCTCCACTTT.

This clone occurred a few times. This chain uses TRBV4-1 with TRBJ1-2; tentatively, D is TRBD1 (5 bases). Germline CDR1 is MGHRA and CDR2 is YSYEKL. V lost 5 bases to trimming and J lost 8 bases, with 15 bases between them. This CDR3 is 13 amino acids long. CDR3 residues: CASSDSVWEGYTF. For the CDR3, the DNA is TGCGCCAGCAGCGACAGCGTTTGGGAAGGCTACACCTTC.

This chain connects TRBV27 to TRBJ1-5, with 7 bases lining up with TRBD1. After removal of 6 bases from V and 0 bases from J, the junction contained 23 bases not matched to a gene. The length of the CDR3 is 21 residues. CDR1 and CDR2 (germline): MNHEY, SMNVEV (reference sequence). CDR3 bases: TGTGCCAGCAGCCCAAGGGACCGCAGGGGGGTTTCTTTTTTTAGCAATCAGCCCCAGCATTTT. It translates to CASSPRDRRGVSFFSNQPQHF.

The gene calls are TRBV7-2 and TRBJ2-1, with 7 nucleotides matching TRBD2. The CDR3 length is 15 residues. The V gene's germline CDR1 is SGHTA and CDR2 FQGNSA. V shed 1 base and J 7 bases; nucleotides not matched to a gene: 7. CDR3 sequence reads: CASSLDRDYRNEQFF. In DNA form, the CDR3 reads TGTGCCAGCAGCTTAGACCGGGACTACCGAAATGAGCAGTTCTTC.

V usage is TRBV15 and J usage is TRBJ1-1; D may be TRBD1 (6 bases). From germline, CDR1 is LNHNV and CDR2 YYDKDF (reference sequence). There are 14 residues in the CDR3. With 3 bases removed from V and 1 base from J, the gap between germline ends came to 9 bases. The CDR3 sequence is CATSSRTANTEAFF. The CDR3 coding sequence is TGTGCCACCAGCAGCCGGACAGCGAACACTGAAGCTTTCTTT.

V is TRBV15 and J is TRBJ2-5, with D perhaps TRBD1 (5 bases). This CDR3 comprises 14 residues. V was clipped by 0 bases and J by 2 bases, with 7 bases between them. From germline, CDR1 is LNHNV and CDR2 YYDKDF (reference sequence). The CDR3 region is CATSRDRAQETQYF. DNA for the CDR3: TGTGCCACCAGCAGAGACAGGGCTCAAGAGACCCAGTACTTC.

This clone was found a few times. V and J are TRBV2 and TRBJ1-1; weak D call: TRBD1 (6 bases). The CDR3 runs 15 residues. Trimming shortened V by 4 bases and J by 1 base, and 13 bases separated the two germline ends. Germline CDR1 is SNHLY and CDR2 is FYNNEI. The chain's CDR3 is CASSGHQTGNTEAFF. The CDR3 DNA is TGTGCCAGCAGTGGGCACCAGACAGGGAACACTGAAGCTTTCTTT.

The chain is built from TRBV4-3 and TRBJ1-3; D may be TRBD1 (6 bases). The CDR3 sequence is 16 residues long. V lost 0 bases to trimming and J lost 8 bases, with 17 bases between them. Per germline, CDR1 LGHNA and CDR2 YSLEER. CDR3 nucleotide sequence: TGCGCCAGCAGCCAAGAGGTGGGGGCCGCGGTACACACCATATATTTT. It encodes CASSQEVGAAVHTIYF.

The CDR3: CASSVWTGGTNTEAFF. DNA for the CDR3: TGTGCCAGCAGCGTATGGACAGGGGGTACGAACACTGAAGCTTTCTTT. The chain combines TRBV9 with TRBJ1-1; 10 nucleotides match TRBD1. V dropped 1 base and J dropped 1; count of bases not matched to a gene: 4. This CDR3 region has 16 residues. CDR1 SGDLS and CDR2 YYNGEE come from the germline V gene. The complete variable domain, with remaining parts taken from reference TRBV9 and TRBJ1-1, reads DSGVTQTPKHLITATGQRVTLRCSPRSGDLSVYWYQQSLDQGLQFLIQYYNGEERAKGNILERFSAQQFPDLHSELNLSSLELGDSALYFCASSVWTGGTNTEAFFGQGTRLTVV.

This clone came up a few times. This sequence joins TRBV9 and TRBJ1-6; D ambiguous. Trimming cost V 6 bases and J 6 bases, with 13 bases left between them. Germline CDR1 SGDLS, CDR2 YYNGEE. This CDR3 contains 14 residues. In DNA, the CDR3 is TGTGCCAGCACAAACGGCCAGGTTAATTCACCCCTCCACTTT. Translating gives CASTNGQVNSPLHF.

This clone was counted once. The V and J genes are TRBV29-1 and TRBJ2-1, with 8 positions matching TRBD2. The CDR3 has 15 residues. Trimming cost V 3 bases and J 5 bases; bases outside gene matches: 9. The germline CDR1 and CDR2 sequences are SQVTM and ANQGSEA. CDR3 DNA sequence: TGCAGCGTTGATGGGATAGCGGGGTTAAACAATGAGCAGTTCTTC. As protein: CSVDGIAGLNNEQFF.

This clone has only one observation. V and J are TRBV5-1 and TRBJ2-1; 7 nucleotides align to TRBD1. With V trimmed by 6 bases and J by 0 bases, 6 bases remained unmatched. The CDR3 is 15 residues long. The germline gives CDR1 SGHRS, CDR2 YFSETQ. The CDR3 DNA sequence: TGCGCCAGCAACTTTAGGGACAGCTCCTACAATGAGCAGTTCTTC. Protein: CASNFRDSSYNEQFF.

This clone showed up just once. The J gene is TRBJ1-6, the V gene TRBV18; D is unresolved. This CDR3 contains 15 residues. Germline V CDR1 and CDR2: KGHSH, LQKENI. The germline V and J ends were trimmed by 1 base and 7 bases, with 11 bases remaining between them. The CDR3 spells CASSPLDVRNSPLHF. The CDR3 nucleotides are TGTGCCAGCTCACCACTGGATGTGCGGAATTCACCCCTCCACTTT.

DNA for the CDR3: TGTGCCAGCAGCTTCGATCTCAGGGGAACGGTGGTCTCACCCCTCCACTTT. It encodes CASSFDLRGTVVSPLHF. The V and J genes are TRBV7-8 and TRBJ1-6, with D maybe TRBD1 (6 bases). The germline V gene encodes CDR1 SGHVS and CDR2 FQNEAQ. The CDR3 is made up of 17 amino acids. V was clipped by 3 bases and J by 10 bases, with 22 bases between them.

This clone was detected once. The chain carries TRBV18 and TRBJ1-5; 7 nucleotides match TRBD1. CDR3 size: 17 residues. Germline CDR1 KGHSH, CDR2 LQKENI. Germline trimming cut 1 base from V and 0 bases from J; bases unmatched to any gene: 6. CDR3 coding DNA: TGTGCCAGCTCACCACAATCAGGGGGAAATAGCAATCAGCCCCAGCATTTT. Protein product: CASSPQSGGNSNQPQHF.

The V call is TRBV10-3, the J call TRBJ2-3, with 9 bases lining up with TRBD2. Germline values: CDR1 ENHRY, CDR2 SYGVKD. V shed 6 bases and J 1 base; nucleotides not matched to a gene: 5. This CDR3 comprises 15 residues. The CDR3, as DNA: TGTGCCATCAGCGAGCCTAGCGGGGGCACAGATACGCAGTATTTT. It is translated as CAISEPSGGTDTQYF.

The chain joins TRBV7-9 to TRBJ2-7; D may be TRBD2 (6 bases). CDR1 is SEHNR, CDR2 FQNEAQ, per germline (reference sequence). The CDR3 contains 16 residues. V was shortened by 5 bases and J by 2 bases, with 19 bases between the two germline ends. The CDR3, as DNA: TGTGCCAGCAGCCTCCCTCCGGGGGTGAACACCTACGAGCAGTACTTC. Translation: CASSLPPGVNTYEQYF.

CDR3 nucleotides: TGTGCCAGCAGTAGGACTAGCGGGAGTTTAAGAGGGACCCAGTACTTC. It is translated as CASSRTSGSLRGTQYF. The chain joins TRBV7-9 to TRBJ2-5; 13 bases line up with TRBD2. This CDR3 is built from 16 residues. CDR1 is SEHNR, CDR2 FQNEAQ, per germline (reference sequence). The V gene end was trimmed by 6 bases and the J gene end by 7 bases; junction bases not matched to a gene: 11. Based on the CDR3 plus reference TRBV7-9 and TRBJ2-5, the full variable domain is DTGVSQNPRHKITKRGQNVTFRCDPISEHNRLYWYRQTLGQGPEFLTYFQNEAQLEKSRLLSDRFSAERPKGSFSTLEIQRTEQGDSAMYLCASSRTSGSLRGTQYFGPGTRLLVL.

The chain couples TRBV19 to TRBJ1-5; D may be TRBD1 (5 bases). Trimming took off 6 bases at V and 2 bases at J, with 8 bases between the two ends. The CDR3 contains 13 residues. Germline CDR1 is LNHDA and CDR2 is SQIVND (reference sequence). The CDR3 region is CASRRGGNQPQHF. Here the CDR3 DNA reads TGTGCCAGTAGGCGGGGGGGCAATCAGCCCCAGCATTTT.

J is TRBJ2-5 and V is TRBV6-5; no firm D call. V shed 0 bases and J shed 2 bases, with 7 bases lying between them. Germline CDR1 MNHEY, CDR2 SVGAGI. This CDR3 contains 14 residues. The CDR3 protein is CASSYSVVQETQYF. The CDR3 region has the DNA TGTGCCAGCAGTTACTCGGTAGTACAAGAGACCCAGTACTTC.

The gene calls are TRBV5-1 and TRBJ1-6, with 8 positions matching TRBD1. V gave up 4 bases and J gave up 6 bases; unmatched junction bases: 3. Germline lookup yields CDR1 SGHRS and CDR2 YFSETQ. The CDR3 sequence is 14 residues long. The CDR3 DNA reads TGCGCCAGCAGCGCCGACAGGGGTAATTCACCCCTCCACTTT. Translated, it gives CASSADRGNSPLHF.

J is TRBJ2-5 and V is TRBV13; a possible D gene is TRBD1 (5 bases). The CDR3 spans 16 residues. Between the trimmed V and J ends, which lost 0 bases and 4 bases, there was a span of 15 bases. The germline V gene has CDR1 PRHDT and CDR2 FYEKMQ (reference sequence). The CDR3 DNA sequence: TGTGCCAGCAGCTTAGGTTCACAGGCGGTAGGAGAGACCCAGTACTTC. Residues: CASSLGSQAVGETQYF.

The rearrangement uses TRBV4-2 and TRBJ1-1; D perhaps matches TRBD1 (6 bases). Germline-derived CDR1 and CDR2 are LGHNA and YNFKEQ. Trimming removed 3 bases from V and 1 base from J, with 9 bases in between. The CDR3 runs 14 residues. The CDR3 reads CASSHGTPNTEAFF. The DNA of the CDR3 is TGTGCCAGCAGCCACGGGACACCGAACACTGAAGCTTTCTTT.

This chain joins TRBV6-5 and TRBJ1-1; D is possibly TRBD1 (5 bases). Germline CDR1 and CDR2: MNHEY and SVGAGI. This CDR3 has 13 residues. Trimming removed 6 bases at V and 2 bases at J, with 10 bases between. The CDR3 sequence: CASSRTTNTEAFF. In DNA form, the CDR3 reads TGTGCCAGCAGCCGGACAACCAACACTGAAGCTTTCTTT.